This is a list of T cell receptor beta chains from one sample in a study of early T cells in non-severe SARS-CoV-2 infection. One entry per CDR3 protein results from TCRdb running MiXCR on the 5' RACE reads. The table includes 81,000 or so distinct CDR3 sequences, less than 15% detected once. Sample: whole blood. These receptors were taken from an adult who was a healthcare worker with PCR-confirmed SARS-CoV-2 infection or an uninfected control (not recorded which). Each CDR3 is given with its conserved first and last residue. D genes are given only for firm matches. Expanded clones get a size class; other rows say once, few or many, or leave the size out.

.,TRBV7-2,.,TRBJ2-3,TGTGCCAGCAGCCCCTTTAGACGGGCGGAAATGGGGCAGTATTTT,CASSPFRRAEMGQYF
.,TRBV7-9,many,TRBJ1-1,TGTGCCAGCCTCTCCCCCGGACAGAACACTGAAGCTTTCTTT,CASLSPGQNTEAFF
.,TRBV28,many,TRBJ2-7,TGTGCCAGCAGTACCCCCCGGGGCCAGGTCCCTGATCGGCCCAGGTACTTC,CASSTPRGQVPDRPRYF
.,TRBV7-6,many,TRBJ2-2,TGTGCCAGCAGCCGCCGGAATCCCGGGGAGCTGTTTTTT,CASSRRNPGELFF
.,TRBV18,many,TRBJ1-1,TGTGCCAGCTCATTTACCCGGGGGGACACTGAAGCTTTCTTT,CASSFTRGDTEAFF
.,TRBV2,few,TRBJ2-4,TGTGCCAGCAGTGGCCAACGAGTAGCCAAAAACATTCAGTACTTC,CASSGQRVAKNIQYF
TRBD2,TRBV29-1,.,TRBJ2-1,TGCAGCGGGGCTAGCGGGACCTACAATGAGCAGTTCTTC,CSGASGTYNEQFF
.,TRBV7-2,few,TRBJ1-2,TGTGCCAGCAGCTTAGAGTTGATAGATGGCTACACCTTC,CASSLELIDGYTF
TRBD2,TRBV10-3,few,TRBJ2-3,TGTGCCATCAGTGTGGGAACTAGCGGGAGTAGGGGAACAGATACGCAGTATTTT,CAISVGTSGSRGTDTQYF
.,TRBV7-3,few,TRBJ1-5,TGTGCCAGCAGCCCGAATCAGGGGAATCAGCCCCAGCATTTT,CASSPNQGNQPQHF
.,TRBV7-3,.,TRBJ2-1,TGTGCCAGCAGCTTAACGGGAGGGGGCCATGAGCAGTTCTTC,CASSLTGGGHEQFF
.,TRBV19,.,TRBJ1-1,TGTGCCAGTAGCCGAGGAGGGGTAGACACTGAAGCTTTCTTT,CASSRGGVDTEAFF
.,TRBV18,many,TRBJ1-1,TGTGCCAGCTCACCCCCGGTTGCGGGGACTGAAGCTTTCTTT,CASSPPVAGTEAFF
TRBD1,TRBV27,many,TRBJ2-5,TGTGCCAGCAGTCCTTACAGGGGGTACCAAGAGACCCAGTACTTC,CASSPYRGYQETQYF
.,TRBV14,few,TRBJ2-2,TGTGCCAGCAGCCAAGATTATATACAGGGGAGGACCGGGGAGCTGTTTTTT,CASSQDYIQGRTGELFF
.,TRBV5-1,few,TRBJ2-6,TGCGCCAGCAGCTTGGCCCCGGGGGCGGCCAACGTCCTGACTTTC,CASSLAPGAANVLTF
TRBD2,TRBV7-9,few,TRBJ2-3,TGTGCCAGCAGCTTAGGGAGCGGGATGGGAGAGGGCACAGATACGCAGTATTTT,CASSLGSGMGEGTDTQYF
.,TRBV10-1,many,TRBJ2-2,TGCGCCAGCAGAGGACAGACGGGCACCGGGGAGCTGTTTTTT,CASRGQTGTGELFF
.,TRBV14,few,TRBJ1-1,TGTGCCAGCAGCCAAGCAGGGATGAACACTGAAGCTTTCTTT,CASSQAGMNTEAFF